The rows below give T cell receptor beta chains drawn from one sample of a study of T cell responses to AZD1222 COVID-19 vaccine. The table came from immunoSEQ multiplex PCR; TCRdb's copy has only in-frame clones and leaves some out. Among some 170,000 clones, approximately 91% were seen once, and the ten largest hold approximately 1.6%. Specimen: peripheral blood, collected 28 days after the second AZD1222 dose. These receptors came from an adult who received the AZD1222 COVID-19 vaccine. The CDR3 runs from the conserved cysteine through the conserved F or W. The order of the fields is J gene, clone size, V gene, D gene, CDR3 protein, CDR3 DNA. D genes are given only for firm matches. Size values are once, few and many counts, or a class for expanded clones, and some rows have none.

j_gene: TRBJ1-5
abundance: NA
v_gene: TRBV7-9
d_gene: NA
CDR3aa: CASSLAAGGPNQPQHF
CDR3nt: TGTGCCAGCAGCTTAGCAGCGGGGGGCCCCAATCAGCCCCAGCATTTT

j_gene: TRBJ2-1
abundance: NA
v_gene: TRBV5-4
d_gene: NA
CDR3aa: CASSLIGSGKGNEQFF
CDR3nt: TGTGCCAGCAGCCTTATAGGTAGCGGTAAAGGTAATGAGCAGTTCTTC

j_gene: TRBJ2-2
abundance: NA
v_gene: TRBV4-2
d_gene: TRBD1
CDR3aa: CASSPRQGANTGELFF
CDR3nt: TGTGCCAGCAGCCCGAGACAGGGGGCAAACACCGGGGAGCTGTTTTTT

j_gene: TRBJ1-3
abundance: NA
v_gene: TRBV7-8
d_gene: NA
CDR3aa: CASSPTSGNTIYF
CDR3nt: TGTGCCAGCAGCCCTACCTCTGGAAACACCATATATTTT

j_gene: TRBJ1-2
abundance: few
v_gene: TRBV19
d_gene: TRBD1
CDR3aa: CASSTIRGNDYGYTF
CDR3nt: TGTGCCAGTAGTACAATCAGGGGGAATGACTATGGCTACACCTTC

j_gene: TRBJ2-7
abundance: once
v_gene: TRBV5-1
d_gene: TRBD1
CDR3aa: CASSLAAWGQGGYEQYF
CDR3nt: TGCGCCAGCAGCTTGGCTGCGTGGGGACAGGGGGGATACGAGCAGTACTTC

j_gene: TRBJ2-3
abundance: NA
v_gene: TRBV19
d_gene: TRBD2
CDR3aa: CASRRTSGRRGTQYF
CDR3nt: TGTGCCAGTAGAAGGACTAGCGGGAGGAGAGGTACGCAGTATTTT

j_gene: TRBJ2-5
abundance: NA
v_gene: TRBV7-2
d_gene: NA
CDR3aa: CASSLRPQETQYF
CDR3nt: TGTGCCAGCAGCTTACGTCCTCAAGAGACCCAGTACTTC

j_gene: TRBJ2-1
abundance: NA
v_gene: TRBV23-1
d_gene: TRBD2
CDR3aa: CASSQTPGTSGSSYNEQFF
CDR3nt: TGCGCCAGCAGTCAAACCCCGGGGACTAGCGGGAGCTCCTACAATGAGCAGTTCTTC

j_gene: TRBJ2-3
abundance: NA
v_gene: TRBV7-3
d_gene: NA
CDR3aa: CASSFDRTSTDTQYF
CDR3nt: TGTGCCAGCAGCTTTGACAGGACTAGCACAGATACGCAGTATTTT

j_gene: TRBJ2-7
abundance: NA
v_gene: TRBV19
d_gene: TRBD2
CDR3aa: CASSRTTSGRYEQYF
CDR3nt: TGTGCCAGTAGTAGAACGACTAGCGGACGTTACGAGCAGTACTTC

j_gene: TRBJ2-2
abundance: NA
v_gene: TRBV6-5
d_gene: NA
CDR3aa: CASRRLQGTGELFF
CDR3nt: TGTGCCAGCAGACGTCTTCAGGGCACCGGGGAGCTGTTTTTT